This T cell receptor beta chain is drawn from a study of T cell responses to AZD1222 COVID-19 vaccine. With respect to this clone: Antigen: not known.

Points from the study as a whole: Researchers report vaccine-associated CD4 TCRs spanning spike, with dominance at 160-218 and 743-854.

Generated by immunoSEQ multiplex PCR, the TCRdb table keeps only in-frame clones and is missing some. The sample shows about 150,000 clones, about nine tenths of them seen only once. The germline CDR1 and CDR2 sequences are MGHRA and YSYEKL. This CDR3 has 15 residues. V lost 5 bases, J lost 1 base, and 13 bases lay in between. The clonotype originates from an adult who received the AZD1222 COVID-19 vaccine. The sequencing here drew on peripheral blood, taken 28 days after the second AZD1222 dose. The rearrangement joins TRBV4-1 to TRBJ2-3; D perhaps matches TRBD2 (5 bases). In DNA form, the CDR3 reads TGCGCCAGCAGCATCGGCGGGCAGGGCACAGATACGCAGTATTTT. This sequence encodes CASSIGGQGTDTQYF.